The sample holds many counts of the clone carrying this T cell receptor (beta chain). Antigen specificity is unknown. No patient received treatment before thyroid surgery. The data stem from a study of metastatic and nonmetastatic thyroid tumors. Study background: Both malignant and benign thyroid patients supplied peripheral blood and tumor or nodule tissue samples, across which the repertoires of these patients were then compared.

Study-wide findings and caveats: When malignant thyroid tumors were compared with benign nodules, TCR beta diversity was reportedly significantly higher in the malignant tumors. This held in both blood and tumor samples.

In the original analysis: Clinicopathological groups of papillary thyroid cancer showed CDR3 differences that were used to build a distant-metastasis classifier. TCRdb reanalyzed the PCR reads via MiXCR. In this record, the V and J calls reflect TCRdb's handling and not the investigators' own analysis. This table has 21,000 or so clones, around a sixth appearing once. The V segment lost 6 bases and the J segment 2 bases; nucleotides outside the gene matches: 3. This CDR3 is built from 13 residues. Germline V CDR1 and CDR2: DFQATT, SNEGSKA (reference sequence). The clonotype comes from a female donor with papillary thyroid cancer or a benign thyroid nodule (not recorded which). Some clones in this sample may be carry-over from other donors' samples. The chain employs TRBV20-1 and TRBJ2-1; 8 bases are shared with TRBD1. The sequencing sample was made of blood. The CDR3 DNA reads as TGCAGTGCAAGGACAGGGACCTACAATGAGCAGTTCTTC. It translates to CSARTGTYNEQFF.